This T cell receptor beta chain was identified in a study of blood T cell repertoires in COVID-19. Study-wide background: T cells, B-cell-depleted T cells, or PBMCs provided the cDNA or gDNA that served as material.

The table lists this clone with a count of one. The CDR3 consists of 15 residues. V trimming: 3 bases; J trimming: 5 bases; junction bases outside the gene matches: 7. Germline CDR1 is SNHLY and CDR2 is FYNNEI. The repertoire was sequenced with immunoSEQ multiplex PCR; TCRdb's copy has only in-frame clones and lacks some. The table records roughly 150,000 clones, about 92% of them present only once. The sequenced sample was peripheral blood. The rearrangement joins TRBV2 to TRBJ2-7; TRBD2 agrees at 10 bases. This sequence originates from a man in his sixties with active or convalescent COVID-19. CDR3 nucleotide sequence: TGTGCCAGCAGTGACATGAGCGGGAGGGCCAACGAGCAGTACTTC. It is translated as CASSDMSGRANEQYF.